This TCR beta chain was identified in a study of cytomegalovirus exposure and HLA in healthy donors. The study's findings and limits: Later analysis suggested links between common viral pathogens and several top significant clusters. Presence/absence analyses assumed roughly uniform sequencing depth across donors, which may not hold. The productive fraction for most TCR beta V segments was about 87% or about 30% in an earlier analysis. TCR beta sequences numbering more than 15,000 were associated with HLA alleles at 0.05 false discovery rate in a later analysis.

The CDR3 consists of 11 residues. Trimming took off 5 bases at V and 4 bases at J, with 6 bases between the two ends. From germline, CDR1 is DFQATT and CDR2 SNEGSKA (reference sequence). This clone was counted a single time. The antigen remains undetermined. Use of 60 Vbeta and 13 Jbeta primers characterized the PCR. The data were produced by immunoSEQ multiplex PCR, yet TCRdb's version contains in-frame clones alone and is incomplete. The repertoire includes some 200,000 clones, 79% of them detected once, and more than 1.5% sits in the top ten. Material for sequencing was PBMCs. The rearrangement links TRBV20-1 to TRBJ2-1; D unclear. This sequence was found in a girl under 18 in good health and CMV-seropositive. CDR3 bases: TGCAGTGCTTTTAGTTACAATGAGCAGTTCTTC. Amino acids: CSAFSYNEQFF.